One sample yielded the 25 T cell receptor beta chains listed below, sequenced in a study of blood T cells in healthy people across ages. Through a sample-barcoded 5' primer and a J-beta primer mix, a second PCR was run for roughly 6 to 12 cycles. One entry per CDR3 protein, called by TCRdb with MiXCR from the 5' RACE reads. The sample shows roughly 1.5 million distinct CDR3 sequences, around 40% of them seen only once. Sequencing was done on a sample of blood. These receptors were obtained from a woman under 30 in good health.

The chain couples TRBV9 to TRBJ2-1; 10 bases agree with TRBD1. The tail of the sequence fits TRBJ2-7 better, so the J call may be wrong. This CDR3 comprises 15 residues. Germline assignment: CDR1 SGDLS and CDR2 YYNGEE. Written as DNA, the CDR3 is TGTGCCAGCAGCGAAGACAGGGGGCCATACAATGAGCAGTACTTC. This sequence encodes CASSEDRGPYNEQYF.

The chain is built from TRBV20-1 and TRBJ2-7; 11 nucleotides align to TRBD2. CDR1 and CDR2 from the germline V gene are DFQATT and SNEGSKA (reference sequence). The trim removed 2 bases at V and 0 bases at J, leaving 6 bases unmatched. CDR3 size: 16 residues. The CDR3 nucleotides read TGCAGTGCTAGATCGGGACTAGCGGTAAGCTCCTACGAGCAGTACTTC. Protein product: CSARSGLAVSSYEQYF.

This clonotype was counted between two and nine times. The CDR3 is CASSQDLRSPNEQFF. The CDR3 nucleotides are TGCGCCAGCAGCCAAGATCTTCGGAGCCCCAATGAGCAGTTCTTC. The chain links TRBV4-3 to TRBJ2-1; D unclear. V was trimmed by 0 bases and J by 6 bases, leaving 12 bases between them. Germline assignment: CDR1 LGHNA and CDR2 YSLEER. The CDR3 consists of 15 residues.

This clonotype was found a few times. CDR3 in DNA: TGTGCCAGCAGCGCCAGAGGGGTGCAGGGTCCGGGAAACATTCAGTACTTC. Protein: CASSARGVQGPGNIQYF. This chain connects TRBV9 to TRBJ2-4; D is perhaps TRBD1 or TRBD2 (5 bases each). V dropped 3 bases and J dropped 6 bases, with 22 bases sitting between them. This CDR3 has 17 residues. CDR1 SGDLS and CDR2 YYNGEE come from the germline V gene.

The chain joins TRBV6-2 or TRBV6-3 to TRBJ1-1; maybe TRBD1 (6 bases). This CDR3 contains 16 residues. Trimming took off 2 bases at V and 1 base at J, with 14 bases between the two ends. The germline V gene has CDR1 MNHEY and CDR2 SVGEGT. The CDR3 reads CASSYGWAGANTEAFF. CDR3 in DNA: TGTGCCAGCAGTTACGGTTGGGCAGGGGCGAACACTGAAGCTTTCTTT.

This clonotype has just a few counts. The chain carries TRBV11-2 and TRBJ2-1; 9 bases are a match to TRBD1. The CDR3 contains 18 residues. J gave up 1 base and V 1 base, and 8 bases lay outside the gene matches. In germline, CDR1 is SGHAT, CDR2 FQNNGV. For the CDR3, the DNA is TGTGCCAGCAGCTTAGGTCTCCGGGACAGGGCATCCTACAATGAGCAGTTCTTC. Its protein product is CASSLGLRDRASYNEQFF. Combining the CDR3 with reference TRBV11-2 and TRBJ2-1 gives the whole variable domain EAGVAQSPRYKIIEKRQSVAFWCNPISGHATLYWYQQILGQGPKLLIQFQNNGVVDDSQLPKDRFSAERLKGVDSTLKIQPAKLEDSAVYLCASSLGLRDRASYNEQFFGPGTRLTVL.

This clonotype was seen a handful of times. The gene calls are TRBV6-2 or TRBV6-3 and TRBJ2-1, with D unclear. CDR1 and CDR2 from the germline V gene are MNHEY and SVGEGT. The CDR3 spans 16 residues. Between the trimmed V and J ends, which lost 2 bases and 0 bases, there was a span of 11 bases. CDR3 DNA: TGTGCCAGCAGTTACGATAAAGTGAGCTCCTACAATGAGCAGTTCTTC. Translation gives CASSYDKVSSYNEQFF.

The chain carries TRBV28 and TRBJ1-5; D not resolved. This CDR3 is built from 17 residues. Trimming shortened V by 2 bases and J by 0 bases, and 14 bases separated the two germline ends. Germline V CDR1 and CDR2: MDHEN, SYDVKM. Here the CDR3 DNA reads TGTGCCAGCAGTTTAAGCGTTCAGATTTATAGCAATCAGCCCCAGCATTTT. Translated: CASSLSVQIYSNQPQHF.

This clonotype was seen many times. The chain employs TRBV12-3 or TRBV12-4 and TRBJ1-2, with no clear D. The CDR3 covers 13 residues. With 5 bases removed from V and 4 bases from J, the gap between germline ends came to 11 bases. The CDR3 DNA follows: TGTGCCAGCAGTACAAGTCCGGGCTATGGCTACACCTTC. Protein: CASSTSPGYGYTF.

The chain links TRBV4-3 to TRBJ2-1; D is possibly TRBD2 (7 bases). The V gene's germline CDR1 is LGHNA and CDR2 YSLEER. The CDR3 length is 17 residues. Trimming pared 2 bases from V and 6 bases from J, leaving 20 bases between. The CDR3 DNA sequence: TGCGCCAGCAGCCAACCGCCGGCGGGGGCGGGAGTCAATGAGCAGTTCTTC. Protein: CASSQPPAGAGVNEQFF.

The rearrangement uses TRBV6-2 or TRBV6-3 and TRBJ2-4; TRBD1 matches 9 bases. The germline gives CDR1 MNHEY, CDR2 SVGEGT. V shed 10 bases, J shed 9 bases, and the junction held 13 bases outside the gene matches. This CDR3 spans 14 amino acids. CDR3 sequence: CANRGQGVAVIQYF. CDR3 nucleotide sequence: TGTGCCAACAGGGGACAGGGTGTGGCCGTCATTCAGTACTTC.

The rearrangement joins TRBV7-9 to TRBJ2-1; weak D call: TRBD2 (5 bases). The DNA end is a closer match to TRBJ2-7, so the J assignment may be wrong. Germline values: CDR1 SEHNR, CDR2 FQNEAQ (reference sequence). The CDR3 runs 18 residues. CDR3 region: CAGSGQETRLSLYNEQYF. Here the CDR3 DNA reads TGTGCCGGATCGGGCCAGGAAACTAGGTTGAGCCTCTACAATGAGCAGTACTTC.

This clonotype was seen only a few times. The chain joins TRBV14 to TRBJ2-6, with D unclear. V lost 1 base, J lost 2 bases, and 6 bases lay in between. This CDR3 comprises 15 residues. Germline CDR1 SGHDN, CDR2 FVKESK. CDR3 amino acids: CASSQARAGANVLTF. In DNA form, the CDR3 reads TGTGCCAGCAGCCAAGCTAGGGCTGGGGCCAACGTCCTGACTTTC.

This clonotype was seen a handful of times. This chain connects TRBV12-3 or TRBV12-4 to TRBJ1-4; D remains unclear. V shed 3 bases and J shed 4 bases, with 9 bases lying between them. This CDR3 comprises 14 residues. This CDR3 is CASSFTVDNEKLFF. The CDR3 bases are TGTGCCAGCAGTTTTACGGTGGATAATGAAAAACTGTTTTTT.

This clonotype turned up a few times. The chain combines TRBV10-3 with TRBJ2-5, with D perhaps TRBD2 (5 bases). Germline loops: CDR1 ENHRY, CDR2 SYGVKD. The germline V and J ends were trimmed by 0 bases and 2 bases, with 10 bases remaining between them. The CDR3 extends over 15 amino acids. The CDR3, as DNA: TGTGCCATCAGTGAGTCCGCGTCGGGACAAGAGACCCAGTACTTC. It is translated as CAISESASGQETQYF.

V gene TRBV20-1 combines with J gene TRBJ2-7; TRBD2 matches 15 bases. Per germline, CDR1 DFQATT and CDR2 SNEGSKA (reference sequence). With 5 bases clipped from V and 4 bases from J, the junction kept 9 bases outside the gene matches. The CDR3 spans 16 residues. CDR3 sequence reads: CSAGTSGRTLNYEQYF. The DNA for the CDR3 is TGCAGTGCTGGGACTAGCGGGAGGACGCTAAATTACGAGCAGTACTTC.

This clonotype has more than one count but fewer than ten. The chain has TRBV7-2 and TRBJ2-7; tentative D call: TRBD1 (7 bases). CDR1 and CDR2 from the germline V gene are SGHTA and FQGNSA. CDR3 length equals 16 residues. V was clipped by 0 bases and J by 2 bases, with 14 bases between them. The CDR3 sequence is CASSLAAAGGTYEQYF. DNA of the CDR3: TGTGCCAGCAGCTTAGCGGCGGCAGGGGGGACCTACGAGCAGTACTTC.

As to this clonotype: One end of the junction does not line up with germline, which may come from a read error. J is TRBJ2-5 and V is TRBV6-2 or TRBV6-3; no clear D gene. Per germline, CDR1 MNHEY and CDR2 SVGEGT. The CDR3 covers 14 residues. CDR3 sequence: CASSYSRIQGTQYF. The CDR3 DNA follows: TGTGCCAGCAGTTACTCGCGGATACAAGGGACCCAGTACTTC.

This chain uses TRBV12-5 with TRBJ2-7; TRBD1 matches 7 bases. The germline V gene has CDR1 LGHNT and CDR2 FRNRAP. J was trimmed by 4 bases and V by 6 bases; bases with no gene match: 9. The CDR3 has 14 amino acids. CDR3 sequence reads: CASGSTGTPYEQYF. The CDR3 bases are TGTGCTAGTGGGTCGACAGGGACCCCTTACGAGCAGTACTTC.

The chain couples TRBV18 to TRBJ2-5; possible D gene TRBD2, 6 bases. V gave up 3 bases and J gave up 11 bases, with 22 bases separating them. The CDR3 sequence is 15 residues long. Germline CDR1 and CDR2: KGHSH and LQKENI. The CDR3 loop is CASSPGTSKAREQYF. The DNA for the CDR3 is TGTGCCAGCTCACCCGGGACTTCGAAGGCTCGGGAGCAGTACTTC.

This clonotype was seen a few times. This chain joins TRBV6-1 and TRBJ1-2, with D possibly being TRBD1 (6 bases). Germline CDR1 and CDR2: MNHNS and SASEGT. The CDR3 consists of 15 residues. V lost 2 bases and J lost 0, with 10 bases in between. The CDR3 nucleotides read TGTGCCAGCAGTGAACCGACAGGTGCTAACTATGGCTACACCTTC. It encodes CASSEPTGANYGYTF.

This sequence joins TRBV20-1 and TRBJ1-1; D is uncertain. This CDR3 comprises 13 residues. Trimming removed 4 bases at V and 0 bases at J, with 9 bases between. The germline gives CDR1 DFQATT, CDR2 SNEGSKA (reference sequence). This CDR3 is CSATRTVNTEAFF. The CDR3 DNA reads TGCAGTGCTACCCGGACGGTGAACACTGAAGCTTTCTTT.

The DNA of the CDR3 is TGTGCCATCAGTGACGGAGGAACAGACCCGTACTTC. Translation: CAISDGGTDPYF. The chain carries TRBV10-3 and TRBJ2-4; weak D call: TRBD2 (5 bases). The germline V gene has CDR1 ENHRY and CDR2 SYGVKD. Between the trimmed V and J ends, which lost 3 bases and 15 bases, there was a span of 15 bases. The CDR3 is 12 amino acids.

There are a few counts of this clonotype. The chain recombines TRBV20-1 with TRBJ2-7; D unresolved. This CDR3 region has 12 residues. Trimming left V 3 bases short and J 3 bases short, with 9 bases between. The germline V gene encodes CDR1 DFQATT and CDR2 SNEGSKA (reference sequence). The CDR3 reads CSASADNYEQYF. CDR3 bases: TGCAGTGCTAGCGCGGATAACTACGAGCAGTACTTC.

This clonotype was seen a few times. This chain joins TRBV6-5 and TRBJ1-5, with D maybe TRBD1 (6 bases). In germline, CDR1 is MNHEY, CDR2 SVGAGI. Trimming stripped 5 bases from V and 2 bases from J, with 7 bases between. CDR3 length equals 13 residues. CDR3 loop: CASSNRGNQPQHF. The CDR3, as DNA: TGTGCCAGCAGTAACAGGGGCAATCAGCCCCAGCATTTT.